Below, 5 T cell receptor beta chains from the same sample are listed, as sequenced in a study of technical replicates of blood from a few donors. Assay: immunoSEQ multiplex PCR; the TCRdb copy retains only in-frame clones and omits some. Found here are some 70,000 clones, less than 98% of them singletons; the top ten hold roughly 0.26%. The specimen was T cells isolated from PBMCs. The receptors derive from a human donor in good health.

Here the CDR3 reads CASSQDIFGTGGAWGTEAFF. The CDR3 bases are TGCGCCAGCAGCCAAGATATCTTTGGGACAGGGGGCGCTTGGGGTACTGAAGCTTTCTTT. The chain links TRBV4-3 to TRBJ1-1, with 12 bases matching TRBD1. Trimming took 0 bases from V and 5 from J; bases not matched to a gene: 16. Per germline, CDR1 LGHNA and CDR2 YSLEER. The CDR3 is 20 residues long.

The chain joins TRBV6-4 to TRBJ2-7; 10 bases align to TRBD1. The germline V gene has CDR1 MRHNA and CDR2 SNTAGT. Trimming at V came to 5 bases and at J to 4 bases, leaving 5 bases not matched to a gene. The length of the CDR3 is 14 residues. Written as DNA, the CDR3 is TGTGCCAGCAGTCCCCGGGACAGGGGTTACGAGCAGTACTTC. This encodes CASSPRDRGYEQYF.

This chain uses TRBV7-2 with TRBJ2-1, with 7 bases identical to TRBD1. Germline CDR1 SGHTA, CDR2 FQGNSA. The V and J ends lost 8 bases and 4 bases, in that order; junction bases with no gene match: 5. This CDR3 comprises 13 residues. CDR3 nucleotides: TGTGCCAGCGGCCCCAGGGGGTACAATGAGCAGTTCTTC. Translation gives CASGPRGYNEQFF.

The rearrangement joins TRBV6-1 to TRBJ2-1, with D possibly TRBD1 on 5 matching bases. Germline values: CDR1 MNHNS, CDR2 SASEGT. The CDR3 has 14 amino acids. With 4 bases removed from V and 7 bases from J, the gap between germline ends came to 14 bases. The CDR3 DNA reads as TGTGCCAGCAGTGGGGCTACAGGCTATAATGAGCAGTTCTTC. Its protein is CASSGATGYNEQFF.

The chain is built from TRBV6-5 and TRBJ2-2; possibly TRBD2 for D (5 bases). The CDR3 extends over 12 amino acids. Deletions cut 7 bases from V and 6 bases from J, with 9 bases between. Germline V gives CDR1 MNHEY, CDR2 SVGAGI. CDR3 sequence (DNA): TGTGCCAGCACTAGCACTTCCGGGGAGCTGTTTTTT. Translation: CASTSTSGELFF.